Listed here are 32 T cell receptor beta chains from one sample, sequenced in a study of PD-1 blockade in classical Hodgkin lymphoma. Sequencing used immunoSEQ multiplex PCR; TCRdb keeps in-frame clones, though not all of them. The data show approximately 79,000 clones, around 90% seen once. Relapses following autologous stem cell transplantation were seen in all patients, with brentuximab vedotin exposure varying. The starting material was peripheral blood mononuclear cells (PBMCs), obtained before the second cycle of nivolumab. These receptors came from a human donor with classical Hodgkin lymphoma.

The rearrangement uses TRBV18 and TRBJ2-7; D remains unclear. This CDR3 spans 14 amino acids. The V end lost 0 bases, the J end lost 2 bases, and 8 bases lay between the germline ends. Germline values: CDR1 KGHSH, CDR2 LQKENI. The CDR3 DNA reads as TGTGCCAGCTCACCACCAGAGAGGCCCTACGAGCAGTACTTC. It encodes CASSPPERPYEQYF.

This chain uses TRBV4-2 with TRBJ2-7; possible D gene TRBD2, 5 bases. The ends were cut back, 1 base at V and 1 base at J, with 17 bases in the middle. Germline V CDR1 and CDR2: LGHNA, YNFKEQ. There are 17 residues in the CDR3. CDR3 amino acids: CASSQVRRGVLSYEQYF. The CDR3, as DNA: TGTGCCAGCAGCCAAGTCCGTCGGGGAGTTCTGTCCTACGAGCAGTACTTC.

The V and J genes are TRBV7-2 and TRBJ1-1; D is ambiguous. V was cut by 1 base and J by 1 base, with 7 bases left in between. CDR3 length: 14 residues. Germline CDR1 and CDR2: SGHTA and FQGNSA. The CDR3 loop reads CASSLDPWNTEAFF. The DNA for the CDR3 is TGTGCCAGCAGCTTAGATCCGTGGAACACTGAAGCTTTCTTT. Full variable domain (remainder filled in from reference TRBV7-2 and TRBJ1-1): GAGVSQSPSNKVTEKGKDVELRCDPISGHTALYWYRQSLGQGLEFLIYFQGNSAPDKSGLPSDRFSAERTGGSVSTLTIQRTQQEDSAVYLCASSLDPWNTEAFFGQGTRLTVV.

V is TRBV19 and J is TRBJ2-1; TRBD2 matches 9 bases. With 6 bases clipped from V and 4 bases from J, the junction kept 10 bases outside the gene matches. Looked up from germline, CDR1 is LNHDA and CDR2 is SQIVND (reference sequence). CDR3 length: 16 residues. CDR3 sequence reads: CASRGREGPFYNEQFF. The CDR3 DNA reads TGTGCCAGTAGGGGGCGGGAGGGCCCGTTTTACAATGAGCAGTTCTTC.

V gene TRBV28 combines with J gene TRBJ2-5, with 8 positions matching TRBD2. This CDR3 region has 14 residues. V gave up 3 bases and J gave up 5 bases; unmatched junction bases: 5. CDR1 MDHEN and CDR2 SYDVKM come from the germline V gene. CDR3 sequence: CASSFAGGRETQYF. The CDR3 nucleotides read TGTGCCAGCAGTTTTGCGGGAGGTAGGGAGACCCAGTACTTC. Using reference TRBV28 and TRBJ2-5 for the parts outside the CDR3, the full variable domain is DVKVTQSSRYLVKRTGEKVFLECVQDMDHENMFWYRQDPGLGLRLIYFSYDVKMKEKGDIPEGYSVSREKKERFSLILESASTNQTSMYLCASSFAGGRETQYFGPGTRLLVL.

V gene TRBV28 combines with J gene TRBJ2-7, with a weak D call TRBD1 (5 bases). The CDR3 is 15 residues long. V was cut by 3 bases and J by 5 bases, with 17 bases left in between. Germline V gene sequence: CDR1 MDHEN, CDR2 SYDVKM. The CDR3 DNA reads as TGTGCCAGCAGTTTTATGTTAAGGGGATTTAACGAGCAGTACTTC. It is translated as CASSFMLRGFNEQYF.

V and J are TRBV6-5 and TRBJ2-7; no clear D gene. The V gene's germline CDR1 is MNHEY and CDR2 SVGAGI. The CDR3 spans 14 residues. V was trimmed by 0 bases and J by 2 bases, leaving 8 bases between them. Here the CDR3 DNA reads TGTGCCAGCAGTTACTCGTTAAGGACCTACGAGCAGTACTTC. Translated: CASSYSLRTYEQYF.

The CDR3, as DNA: TGTGCCAGCAGCTTTCCGGGACACCTCAGCTCTGGGGCCAACGTCCTGACTTTC. Protein: CASSFPGHLSSGANVLTF. The chain recombines TRBV7-2 with TRBJ2-6; D may be TRBD1 (6 bases). From germline, CDR1 is SGHTA and CDR2 FQGNSA. The CDR3 is made up of 18 amino acids. Trimming took 3 bases from V and 0 from J, leaving 15 bases between them.

The chain employs TRBV5-1 and TRBJ2-7; 14 bases are shared with TRBD2. Germline V gene data show CDR1 as SGHRS and CDR2 as YFSETQ. The CDR3 contains 18 residues. The V and J ends lost 2 bases and 6 bases, in that order; junction bases with no gene match: 13. The CDR3 region is CASSFPGLAGEGSIEQYF. DNA of the CDR3: TGCGCCAGCAGCTTTCCGGGACTAGCGGGAGAGGGATCCATCGAGCAGTACTTC.

The CDR3 reads CASSLGGIGTEAFF. The CDR3 DNA reads as TGTGCCAGCAGCTTAGGGGGGATCGGCACTGAAGCTTTCTTT. The V gene is TRBV11-1, the J gene TRBJ1-1, with D tentatively TRBD1 (5 bases). This CDR3 comprises 14 residues. The V end lost 1 base, the J end lost 4 bases, and 10 bases lay between the germline ends. The germline gives CDR1 SGHAT, CDR2 FQDESV (reference sequence).

The rearrangement joins TRBV29-1 to TRBJ1-4; D perhaps matches TRBD1 (5 bases). Germline loops: CDR1 SQVTM, CDR2 ANQGSEA. The V and J ends lost 3 bases and 9 bases respectively, with 17 bases between them. The CDR3 extends over 14 amino acids. CDR3 residues: CSVEDPGGGKKLFF. As DNA, the CDR3 is TGCAGCGTTGAGGACCCGGGGGGAGGGAAAAAACTGTTTTTT.

This chain links TRBV28 with TRBJ2-7; a weak D match, TRBD2 (6 bases). The V end lost 6 bases, the J end lost 3 bases, and 9 bases lay between the germline ends. Germline CDR1 is MDHEN and CDR2 is SYDVKM. The CDR3 has 12 residues. The CDR3: CASSVGGYEQYF. The CDR3 DNA sequence: TGTGCCAGCAGCGTCGGGGGCTACGAGCAGTACTTC.

The chain links TRBV6-6 to TRBJ1-3; D perhaps matches TRBD1 (5 bases). The germline V and J ends were trimmed by 7 bases and 4 bases, with 17 bases remaining between them. Germline V gives CDR1 MNHNY, CDR2 SVGAGI (reference sequence). The CDR3 consists of 15 residues. CDR3 nucleotides: TGTGCCAGCACTTTGGGGGGGGGAAAAGGAAACACCATATATTTT. Translation gives CASTLGGGKGNTIYF.

This clone appeared once. V is TRBV19 and J is TRBJ2-7; 11 bases fit TRBD2. J lost 4 bases, V lost 3 bases, and 8 bases had no gene match. From germline, CDR1 is LNHDA and CDR2 SQIVND (reference sequence). This CDR3 contains 16 residues. The CDR3 sequence is CASSISGRALEYEQYF. DNA for the CDR3: TGTGCCAGTAGTATTAGCGGGAGGGCCCTCGAATACGAGCAGTACTTC.

The genes are TRBV5-1 and TRBJ1-1, with D perhaps TRBD1 (5 bases). Trimming pared 0 bases from V and 5 bases from J, leaving 14 bases between. Germline assignment: CDR1 SGHRS and CDR2 YFSETQ. The CDR3 runs to 15 residues. The CDR3 DNA reads as TGCGCCAGCAGCTTGGATGGCAGGGCGTATACTGAAGCTTTCTTT. This gives the protein CASSLDGRAYTEAFF.

This chain uses TRBV21-1 with TRBJ2-7; TRBD2 is the table's D call, not checked against the DNA. TRBV21-1 is labeled a pseudogene. The CDR3 contains 12 residues. CDR3 sequence: CASNAGIYEQYF. As DNA, the CDR3 is TGTGCCAGCAACGCGGGAATCTACGAGCAGTACTTC.

The CDR3 nucleotides read TGTGCCAGCAAGGGGGGGTCGGGAGGAAATACAGATACGCAGTATTTT. Translation gives CASKGGSGGNTDTQYF. This chain links TRBV7-6 with TRBJ2-3; D may be TRBD2 (7 bases). V lost 7 bases, J lost 3 bases, and 20 bases lay in between. The germline gives CDR1 SGHVS, CDR2 FNYEAQ. The CDR3 runs to 16 residues.

The V and J genes are TRBV7-9 and TRBJ2-1; 9 bases map to TRBD2. The CDR3 sequence is 15 residues long. Germline CDR1 is SEHNR and CDR2 is FQNEAQ (reference sequence). With V trimmed by 5 bases and J by 4 bases, 6 bases remained unmatched. The CDR3 DNA follows: TGTGCCAGCAGCAATAGCGGGAGAACTTACAATGAGCAGTTCTTC. It codes for CASSNSGRTYNEQFF.

The chain links TRBV20-1 to TRBJ1-3; D call uncertain. The CDR3 is 11 amino acids. Germline CDR1 DFQATT, CDR2 SNEGSKA (reference sequence). V was trimmed by 8 bases and J by 6 bases, leaving 11 bases between them. DNA of the CDR3: TGCAGTTTTAAAGGCTTAAACACCATATATTTT. Encoded protein: CSFKGLNTIYF.

This chain uses TRBV7-9 with TRBJ2-1; TRBD1 matches at 7 bases. Germline V lookup: CDR1 SEHNR, CDR2 FQNEAQ (reference sequence). With 1 base clipped from V and 2 bases from J, the junction kept 11 bases outside the gene matches. The CDR3 has 18 amino acids. The CDR3 protein is CASSLVVKQGITYNEQFF. CDR3 sequence (DNA): TGTGCCAGCAGCTTAGTAGTTAAACAGGGGATCACCTACAATGAGCAGTTCTTC. Supplemented by reference TRBV7-9 and TRBJ2-1, the full variable domain reads DTGVSQNPRHKITKRGQNVTFRCDPISEHNRLYWYRQTLGQGPEFLTYFQNEAQLEKSRLLSDRFSAERPKGSFSTLEIQRTEQGDSAMYLCASSLVVKQGITYNEQFFGPGTRLTVL.

The V call is TRBV5-1, the J call TRBJ1-1; no definite D call. Trimming removed 0 bases at V and 8 bases at J, with 8 bases between. CDR1 is SGHRS, CDR2 YFSETQ, per germline. This CDR3 region has 12 residues. As DNA, the CDR3 is TGCGCCAGCAGCTTGGTGGGAGGAGAAGCTTTCTTT. Translating it yields CASSLVGGEAFF.

The chain is built from TRBV11-2 and TRBJ2-1; D is unclear. Germline V gene data show CDR1 as SGHAT and CDR2 as FQNNGV. The CDR3 totals 17 residues. The V end was cut by 4 bases, the J end by 0 bases, with 16 bases between. CDR3 protein: CASSSGRTFSSYNEQFF. CDR3 nucleotide sequence: TGTGCCAGCAGCTCCGGACGGACCTTTAGCTCCTACAATGAGCAGTTCTTC.

J is TRBJ1-2 and V is TRBV30, with D hard to call. The length of the CDR3 is 13 residues. CDR1 and CDR2 (germline): GTSNPN, SVGIG (reference sequence). V dropped 4 bases and J dropped 4 bases, with 13 bases sitting between them. In nucleotides, the CDR3 is TGTGCCTGGAACGCTCCCCCGGCCTATGGCTACACCTTC. Its protein is CAWNAPPAYGYTF.

This CDR3 is CASSRGAAGNPYEQYF. As DNA, the CDR3 is TGTGCCAGCAGTCGCGGGGCGGCAGGGAACCCCTACGAGCAGTACTTC. The chain combines TRBV6-6 with TRBJ2-7; perhaps TRBD2 as D (6 bases). The CDR3 totals 16 residues. Germline CDR1 is MNHNY and CDR2 is SVGAGI (reference sequence). V shed 5 bases and J shed 2 bases, with 19 bases lying between them.

The chain employs TRBV27 and TRBJ2-5, with D unclear. CDR1 MNHEY and CDR2 SMNVEV come from the germline V gene (reference sequence). V was clipped by 2 bases and J by 5 bases, with 21 bases between them. This CDR3 has 17 residues. The CDR3 sequence: CASSLGSAPSVQETQYF. CDR3 coding DNA: TGTGCCAGCAGTTTAGGATCCGCACCCTCTGTTCAGGAGACCCAGTACTTC.

V usage is TRBV9 and J usage is TRBJ2-5, with D possibly TRBD2 on 6 matching bases. This CDR3 contains 16 residues. Trimming shortened V by 0 bases and J by 2 bases, and 14 bases separated the two germline ends. Germline-derived CDR1 and CDR2 are SGDLS and YYNGEE. Here the CDR3 DNA reads TGTGCCAGCAGCGTAGAGGGACTCCGACTACAAGAGACCCAGTACTTC. Its protein is CASSVEGLRLQETQYF.

The chain uses TRBV27 and TRBJ2-7; 9 bases are shared with TRBD1. The CDR3 is 16 amino acids. Germline lookup yields CDR1 MNHEY and CDR2 SMNVEV (reference sequence). The junction had 17 bases not matched to a gene; V was cut back by 11 bases and J by 3 bases. CDR3 region: CAAQPRGDRGFYEQYF. As DNA, the CDR3 is TGTGCCGCCCAGCCAAGGGGAGACAGGGGGTTCTACGAGCAGTACTTC.

The genes are TRBV30 and TRBJ2-5, with D hard to call. The V and J ends lost 3 bases and 4 bases respectively, with 18 bases between them. The CDR3 length is 15 residues. Germline values: CDR1 GTSNPN, CDR2 SVGIG (reference sequence). CDR3 coding DNA: TGTGCCTGGAGCCCCGGGTTTGGCGGATTAGAGACCCAGTACTTC. This codes for CAWSPGFGGLETQYF.

This clone was seen once. This rearrangement joins TRBV10-3 to TRBJ1-5, with D possibly matching TRBD1 (6 bases). Trimming took off 2 bases at V and 4 bases at J, with 18 bases between the two ends. CDR3 length: 17 residues. CDR1 ENHRY and CDR2 SYGVKD come from the germline V gene. The CDR3 protein is CAISEPPTGRPNQPQHF. Here the CDR3 DNA reads TGTGCCATCAGTGAGCCTCCGACAGGAAGGCCAAATCAGCCCCAGCATTTT.

The chain uses TRBV7-9 and TRBJ2-7, with D unclear. Germline V gene sequence: CDR1 SEHNR, CDR2 FQNEAQ (reference sequence). The V gene lost 3 bases and the J gene lost 5 bases, with 8 bases spanning the gap. The CDR3 loop spans 12 amino acids. This CDR3 is CASSLNSDEQYF. The CDR3 nucleotides read TGTGCCAGCAGCTTGAACAGCGACGAGCAGTACTTC.

The V and J genes are TRBV27 and TRBJ1-2; a weak D match, TRBD1 (5 bases). The germline V gene has CDR1 MNHEY and CDR2 SMNVEV (reference sequence). The CDR3 is 15 residues long. Trimming left V 4 bases short and J 1 base short, with 13 bases between. CDR3: CASSWGVGGNYGYTF. The CDR3 nucleotides read TGTGCCAGCAGTTGGGGAGTTGGGGGTAACTATGGCTACACCTTC.

This clone has only one observation. V and J are TRBV5-4 and TRBJ1-1; TRBD1 aligns across 10 bases. The germline V gene encodes CDR1 SGHNT and CDR2 YYREEE (reference sequence). This CDR3 spans 13 amino acids. The V segment lost 4 bases and the J segment 4 bases; nucleotides outside the gene matches: 1. CDR3 protein: CASSRTGGTEAFF. Written as DNA, the CDR3 is TGTGCCAGCAGCAGGACAGGGGGCACTGAAGCTTTCTTT.